The 6 T cell receptor beta chains reported below all come from one sample, sequenced in a study of a mutant IDH1 vaccine in newly diagnosed glioma. Their recognized antigens are unknown. Specified time point: week 23, last vaccination. Vaccinated patients received 300 ug of mutant IDH1 20-mer peptide per dose, with topical imiquimod. The repertoire was sequenced with immunoSEQ multiplex PCR; TCRdb's copy has only in-frame clones and lacks some. The sample includes over 25,000 clones, 88% of them seen just once. Sequenced here: PBMCs, sampled from a glioma patient whose treatment included an IDH1 peptide vaccine. Receptors were obtained from a man aged 35-49 years with glioma.

The chain has TRBV6-5 and TRBJ1-3; D not resolved. Deletions cut 4 bases from V and 0 bases from J, with 7 bases between. This CDR3 is built from 14 residues. The germline gives CDR1 MNHEY, CDR2 SVGAGI. CDR3: CASSLSPSGNTIYF. The CDR3 DNA sequence: TGTGCCAGCAGTTTAAGCCCCTCTGGAAACACCATATATTTT.

This clone has a handful of counts. This chain uses TRBV18 with TRBJ1-1, with 7 bases matching TRBD1. The CDR3 is 12 residues long. Unmatched junction bases numbered 8, after V lost 5 bases and J lost 11 bases. Germline CDR1 is KGHSH and CDR2 is LQKENI. The CDR3 sequence: CASSEPGQSAFF. The CDR3 bases are TGTGCCAGCTCAGAGCCGGGACAGTCGGCTTTCTTT.

V usage is TRBV6-5 and J usage is TRBJ2-3; TRBD1 or TRBD2 may be the D gene (5 bases each). The V and J ends lost 1 base and 4 bases respectively, with 12 bases between them. The CDR3 covers 15 residues. Germline values: CDR1 MNHEY, CDR2 SVGAGI. The CDR3 spells CASSYYGGVADTQYF. CDR3 coding DNA: TGTGCCAGCAGTTACTATGGGGGTGTGGCAGATACGCAGTATTTT.

The J gene is TRBJ2-3, the V gene TRBV9, with TRBD2 as a possible D gene (7 bases). Germline V gene data show CDR1 as SGDLS and CDR2 as YYNGEE. The CDR3 length is 16 residues. Trimming pared 0 bases from V and 4 bases from J, leaving 15 bases between. This CDR3 reads CASSVVGGERADTQYF. In DNA, the CDR3 is TGTGCCAGCAGCGTAGTAGGGGGGGAGAGGGCAGATACGCAGTATTTT.

The CDR3 spells CASSPADRINEKLFF. The CDR3 DNA reads as TGCGCCAGCAGCCCAGCGGACAGAATTAATGAAAAACTGTTTTTT. The V gene is TRBV5-1, the J gene TRBJ1-4, with D possibly being TRBD1 (6 bases). The CDR3 has 15 residues. Germline V gene sequence: CDR1 SGHRS, CDR2 YFSETQ. The ends were cut back, 4 bases at V and 4 bases at J, with 14 bases in the middle.

The J gene is TRBJ1-1, the V gene TRBV5-6; 8 bases line up with TRBD1. This CDR3 has 14 residues. Germline CDR1 and CDR2: SGHDT and YYEEEE. After removal of 2 bases from V and 7 bases from J, the junction contained 7 bases not matched to a gene. In DNA form, the CDR3 reads TGTGCCAGCAGCTTACTACAGGGGGTCGGTGAAGCTTTCTTT. This translates into CASSLLQGVGEAFF.